This passage covers 21 T cell receptor beta chains from one sample sequenced in a study of shared clonotypes between healthy human individuals. Terminally differentiated effector memory CD45RA+ cells were excluded by CCR7 positive selection of CD45RO-negative cells. Sequencing was performed with immunoSEQ multiplex PCR; in TCRdb, only in-frame clones are kept and a portion is missing. The table has about 870,000 clones, 80% to 95% seen once. The specimen was naive CD8+ T cells sorted from blood. The origin of the receptors is a man aged 25 to 45 in good health.

The chain uses TRBV30 and TRBJ2-1; 8 positions agree with TRBD2. V lost 0 bases and J lost 8; bases outside the gene matches: 6. The CDR3 is made up of 14 amino acids. The germline gives CDR1 GTSNPN, CDR2 SVGIG (reference sequence). The CDR3 DNA reads TGTGCCTGGAGTGTAGGCGGGGGGAGGGATGAGCAGTTCTTC. Translated: CAWSVGGGRDEQFF.

The chain links TRBV19 to TRBJ1-2; no clear D. CDR3 length equals 14 residues. The V and J ends lost 8 bases and 7 bases respectively, with 20 bases between them. Germline V gene data show CDR1 as LNHDA and CDR2 as SQIVND (reference sequence). The CDR3 DNA sequence: TGTGCCAGTTCCTACAGAGGAGTAAAGGTTGGCTACACCTTC. This translates into CASSYRGVKVGYTF.

This clone occurred once. The chain carries TRBV4-1 and TRBJ2-3, with 7 positions matching TRBD2. The CDR3 is made up of 14 amino acids. With 5 bases clipped from V and 5 bases from J, the junction kept 7 bases outside the gene matches. CDR1 and CDR2 (germline): MGHRA, YSYEKL. The CDR3 loop is CASSGIAGQDTQYF. CDR3 in DNA: TGCGCCAGCAGCGGCATAGCGGGTCAAGATACGCAGTATTTT.

The chain recombines TRBV10-2 with TRBJ1-1; D is unclear. Germline V lookup: CDR1 WSHSY, CDR2 SAAADI. The CDR3 has 13 amino acids. V dropped 9 bases and J dropped 4 bases, with 15 bases sitting between them. CDR3 sequence: CASIPPQATEAFF. The DNA of the CDR3 is TGCGCCAGTATACCCCCCCAGGCCACTGAAGCTTTCTTT.

V and J are TRBV7-9 and TRBJ2-7; D not certain. Trimming stripped 4 bases from V and 3 bases from J, with 10 bases between. Germline V gene sequence: CDR1 SEHNR, CDR2 FQNEAQ (reference sequence). This CDR3 comprises 13 residues. The CDR3 nucleotides read TGTGCCAGCAGCTCCCGGTCGGACTACGAGCAGTACTTC. Translating gives CASSSRSDYEQYF.

This rearrangement joins TRBV2 to TRBJ2-1; the D call may be TRBD1 or TRBD2 (5 bases each). The CDR3 runs 16 residues. From germline, CDR1 is SNHLY and CDR2 FYNNEI. V gave up 4 bases and J gave up 0 bases, with 13 bases separating them. DNA of the CDR3: TGTGCCAGCAGTGTTGATAGCGACAGCTCCTACAATGAGCAGTTCTTC. Translation gives CASSVDSDSSYNEQFF.

V is TRBV5-4 and J is TRBJ1-2; TRBD1 agrees at 7 bases. Trimming took 4 bases from V and 8 from J; bases not matched to a gene: 14. Germline V lookup: CDR1 SGHNT, CDR2 YYREEE (reference sequence). This CDR3 spans 15 amino acids. The CDR3 loop reads CASSRETGALIGYTF. In DNA form, the CDR3 reads TGTGCCAGCAGCCGAGAAACAGGGGCATTGATCGGCTACACCTTC.

This clone was counted a few times. The CDR3 loop reads CASSPYRQDTQYF. The CDR3 coding sequence is TGTGCCAGCAGCCCTTATAGGCAAGATACGCAGTATTTT. This chain connects TRBV7-9 to TRBJ2-3, with D unresolved. CDR3 length equals 13 residues. Germline assignment: CDR1 SEHNR and CDR2 FQNEAQ (reference sequence). Trimming took 5 bases from V and 5 from J, leaving 11 bases between them.

The rearrangement joins TRBV7-9 to TRBJ2-1, with TRBD2 as a possible D gene (6 bases). Trimming stripped 4 bases from V and 2 bases from J, with 15 bases between. The CDR3 spans 16 residues. The germline V gene has CDR1 SEHNR and CDR2 FQNEAQ (reference sequence). The CDR3 nucleotides are TGTGCCAGCAGCTCCTCTGCCGGGACTGCCTACAATGAGCAGTTCTTC. It codes for CASSSSAGTAYNEQFF. The whole variable domain, remainder taken from reference TRBV7-9 and TRBJ2-1, is DTGVSQNPRHKITKRGQNVTFRCDPISEHNRLYWYRQTLGQGPEFLTYFQNEAQLEKSRLLSDRFSAERPKGSFSTLEIQRTEQGDSAMYLCASSSSAGTAYNEQFFGPGTRLTVL.

The rearrangement links TRBV6-1 to TRBJ1-2; D gene ambiguous. V lost 2 bases, J lost 3 bases, and 16 bases lay in between. The CDR3 runs 16 residues. CDR1 and CDR2 (germline): MNHNS, SASEGT. As DNA, the CDR3 is TGTGCCAGCAGTGAAACGGAAAAATTTGGATACTATGGCTACACCTTC. Translated, it gives CASSETEKFGYYGYTF.

The V and J genes are TRBV5-1 and TRBJ2-1, with 7 nucleotides matching TRBD1. Trimming took 4 bases from V and 4 from J; bases not matched to a gene: 23. The length of the CDR3 is 20 residues. Germline CDR1 reads SGHRS; CDR2 reads YFSETQ. The CDR3 DNA reads TGCGCCAGCAGCATTGATGGGACAGATCGACCGACACCTAGATACAATGAGCAGTTCTTC. Amino acid sequence: CASSIDGTDRPTPRYNEQFF.

V and J are TRBV6-6 and TRBJ1-3, with a possible D match to TRBD1 (5 bases). Germline lookup yields CDR1 MNHNY and CDR2 SVGAGI (reference sequence). The CDR3 contains 15 residues. The ends were cut back, 8 bases at V and 0 bases at J, with 14 bases in the middle. The CDR3 sequence: CASHGHTVSGNTIYF. The CDR3, as DNA: TGTGCCAGCCACGGACATACCGTCTCTGGAAACACCATATATTTT.

This chain joins TRBV27 and TRBJ2-5; TRBD2 might be the D (5 bases). Trimming pared 1 base from V and 2 bases from J, leaving 14 bases between. The V gene's germline CDR1 is MNHEY and CDR2 SMNVEV (reference sequence). This CDR3 region has 16 residues. The CDR3 region has the DNA TGTGCCAGCAGTTTATTTAGTGGCGGAGGACAAGAGACCCAGTACTTC. This encodes CASSLFSGGGQETQYF.

The chain recombines TRBV7-9 with TRBJ2-3; D unresolved. Trimming left V 1 base short and J 5 bases short, with 7 bases between. Germline V CDR1 and CDR2: SEHNR, FQNEAQ (reference sequence). The CDR3 runs 13 residues. CDR3 protein: CASSLDPLDTQYF. The CDR3 DNA sequence: TGTGCCAGCAGCTTAGATCCTTTAGATACGCAGTATTTT.

This clone was observed a single time. The chain links TRBV10-2 to TRBJ2-1, with 11 bases that match TRBD2. J gave up 6 bases and V 4 bases, and 8 bases lay outside the gene matches. CDR3 size: 16 residues. The germline V gene has CDR1 WSHSY and CDR2 SAAADI. CDR3 residues: CASSGASSGRSNEQFF. The CDR3, as DNA: TGCGCCAGCAGTGGCGCCTCTAGCGGGAGGTCCAATGAGCAGTTCTTC.

This chain joins TRBV5-4 and TRBJ2-4, with 7 bases lining up with TRBD1. Germline trimming cut 4 bases from V and 3 bases from J; bases unmatched to any gene: 13. The CDR3 covers 17 residues. The germline CDR1 and CDR2 sequences are SGHNT and YYREEE (reference sequence). The CDR3 reads CASSIFTGTEVKNIQYF. CDR3 coding DNA: TGTGCCAGCAGCATTTTTACCGGGACAGAGGTCAAAAACATTCAGTACTTC.

The chain combines TRBV5-1 with TRBJ2-5; either TRBD1 or TRBD2 may supply D (5 bases each). Deletions cut 5 bases from V and 4 bases from J, with 18 bases between. The CDR3 totals 15 residues. The germline gives CDR1 SGHRS, CDR2 YFSETQ. The CDR3 spells CASRNRDRFGETQYF. CDR3 DNA: TGCGCCAGCAGGAATAGGGACCGATTCGGAGAGACCCAGTACTTC.

The chain joins TRBV2 to TRBJ1-2; weak D call: TRBD1 (6 bases). V was pared by 8 bases and J by 2 bases, with 12 bases between. This CDR3 region has 13 residues. Germline-derived CDR1 and CDR2 are SNHLY and FYNNEI. The CDR3 nucleotides are TGTGCCAGCCTGACAGGCGTAAACTATGGCTACACCTTC. This sequence encodes CASLTGVNYGYTF.

Comment on this clone: A read error may produce the germline difference seen at one junction end. CDR3 protein: CASSQAGYPGRSRDTQYF. The CDR3 DNA is TGCGCCAGCAGCCAAGCGGGGTACCCGGGAAGAAGCAGAGATACGCAGTATTTT. This sequence joins TRBV4-1 and TRBJ2-3; possibly TRBD2 for D (5 bases). The germline gives CDR1 MGHRA, CDR2 YSYEKL. This CDR3 has 18 amino acids.

Concerning this clone: Other DNA sequences of this sample code for an identical CDR3. CDR3 sequence (DNA): TGTGCCAGCAGCGTAGGGGGGAGCAGTAATCAGCCCCAGCATTTT. It codes for CASSVGGSSNQPQHF. The V call is TRBV9, the J call TRBJ1-5; tentative D call: TRBD1 (5 bases). CDR1 is SGDLS, CDR2 YYNGEE, per germline. The V end lost 0 bases, the J end lost 4 bases, and 11 bases lay between the germline ends. This CDR3 spans 15 amino acids.

The gene calls are TRBV7-6 and TRBJ2-2, with 13 bases aligning to TRBD2. V lost 5 bases to trimming and J lost 6 bases; unmatched junction nucleotides: 6. This CDR3 region has 16 residues. Germline CDR1 reads SGHVS; CDR2 reads FNYEAQ. The CDR3 loop reads CASSAGLAGEPGELFF. The CDR3 DNA sequence: TGTGCCAGCAGCGCCGGACTAGCGGGAGAACCCGGGGAGCTGTTTTTT.